This entry lists 27 T cell receptor beta chains sequenced from one sample in a study of cytotoxic CD8 clonotypes in ibrutinib-treated CLL. The data were produced by immunoSEQ multiplex PCR, yet TCRdb's version contains in-frame clones alone and is incomplete. The table has fewer than 90,000 clones, under 70% seen once. Sequencing was performed on PBMCs, taken after 12 months of ibrutinib treatment. These receptors originate from a human donor with chronic lymphocytic leukemia.

The gene calls are TRBV9 and TRBJ2-5; D not resolved. Germline CDR1 SGDLS, CDR2 YYNGEE. This CDR3 contains 13 residues. Trimming stripped 4 bases from V and 0 bases from J, with 7 bases between. Here the CDR3 reads CASSLQYQETQYF. The CDR3 DNA is TGTGCCAGCAGCCTCCAGTACCAAGAGACCCAGTACTTC.

The chain employs TRBV5-6 and TRBJ2-6, with a tentative D call TRBD1 (6 bases). From germline, CDR1 is SGHDT and CDR2 YYEEEE. Trimming removed 2 bases at V and 4 bases at J, with 10 bases between. The CDR3 length is 15 residues. In DNA, the CDR3 is TGTGCCAGCAGCTTACAGGGTGGCGGGGCCAACGTCCTGACTTTC. This codes for CASSLQGGGANVLTF.

CDR3 coding DNA: TGTGCCAGCAGCTTTAGCGGGGGGGCATCCACCGGGGAGCTGTTTTTT. Its protein is CASSFSGGASTGELFF. The chain employs TRBV7-8 and TRBJ2-2; 11 nucleotides line up with TRBD2. The CDR3 loop spans 16 amino acids. Trimming at V came to 3 bases and at J to 4 bases, leaving 4 bases not matched to a gene. Germline-derived CDR1 and CDR2 are SGHVS and FQNEAQ. The full variable domain, its missing parts supplied by reference TRBV7-8 and TRBJ2-2, is GAGVSQSPRYKVAKRGQDVALRCDPISGHVSLFWYQQALGQGPEFLTYFQNEAQLDKSGLPSDRFFAERPEGSVSTLKIQRTQQEDSAVYLCASSFSGGASTGELFFGEGSRLTVL.

This chain links TRBV10-3 with TRBJ2-1, with a tentative D call TRBD1 (5 bases). Looked up from germline, CDR1 is ENHRY and CDR2 is SYGVKD. The CDR3 sequence is 13 residues long. With 8 bases removed from V and 1 base from J, the gap between germline ends came to 9 bases. In DNA, the CDR3 is TGTGCCATCCGGCAGGGATCCTACAATGAGCAGTTCTTC. It specifies CAIRQGSYNEQFF.

The chain combines TRBV5-1 with TRBJ2-3; 7 bases are shared with TRBD1. The junction had 3 bases not matched to a gene; V was cut back by 2 bases and J by 0 bases. The CDR3 is 15 amino acids. Per germline, CDR1 SGHRS and CDR2 YFSETQ. CDR3 residues: CASSFRQGSTDTQYF. CDR3 nucleotides: TGCGCCAGCAGCTTCCGACAGGGTAGCACAGATACGCAGTATTTT.

This clone was seen more than once but under ten times. The V gene is TRBV29-1, the J gene TRBJ2-7; a weak D match, TRBD2 (5 bases). The CDR3 is 11 amino acids. Trimming took 6 bases from V and 3 from J, leaving 9 bases between them. Germline CDR1 SQVTM, CDR2 ANQGSEA. The CDR3 reads CSVRRDYEQYF. CDR3 nucleotides: TGCAGCGTCCGACGGGACTACGAGCAGTACTTC.

V is TRBV10-3 and J is TRBJ1-1; 7 nucleotides match TRBD1. The length of the CDR3 is 13 residues. Per germline, CDR1 ENHRY and CDR2 SYGVKD. The V segment lost 10 bases and the J segment 4 bases; nucleotides outside the gene matches: 9. The chain's CDR3 is CATRDSGGTEAFF. The CDR3 coding sequence is TGTGCCACTCGGGACAGCGGAGGCACTGAAGCTTTCTTT.

This rearrangement joins TRBV27 to TRBJ1-4, with D tentatively TRBD1 (5 bases). The CDR3 extends over 15 amino acids. CDR1 and CDR2 from the germline V gene are MNHEY and SMNVEV (reference sequence). Trimming cost V 5 bases and J 3 bases, with 13 bases left between them. CDR3 residues: CASSRAGASNEKLFF. As DNA, the CDR3 is TGTGCCAGCAGTAGGGCCGGGGCCTCTAATGAAAAACTGTTTTTT.

In this sample, this clone turned up a few times. The chain carries TRBV7-2 and TRBJ1-2, with a weak D call TRBD1 (5 bases). CDR1 SGHTA and CDR2 FQGNSA come from the germline V gene. V gave up 0 bases and J gave up 4 bases, with 9 bases separating them. CDR3 size: 14 residues. The CDR3 sequence is CASSLAWQGYGYTF. The DNA of the CDR3 is TGTGCCAGCAGCTTAGCGTGGCAGGGCTATGGCTACACCTTC.

The V gene is TRBV5-1, the J gene TRBJ1-2, with D unresolved. The V and J ends lost 2 bases and 0 bases respectively, with 8 bases between them. Germline V gene sequence: CDR1 SGHRS, CDR2 YFSETQ. The CDR3 is made up of 14 amino acids. As DNA, the CDR3 is TGCGCCAGCAGCTTACCGGGAGCTAACTATGGCTACACCTTC. Translating gives CASSLPGANYGYTF.

The chain joins TRBV9 to TRBJ1-4; D not certain. The length of the CDR3 is 15 residues. Germline V CDR1 and CDR2: SGDLS, YYNGEE. Trimming took off 3 bases at V and 4 bases at J, with 13 bases between the two ends. This CDR3 is CASSAAAKSNEKLFF. In DNA, the CDR3 is TGTGCCAGCAGCGCGGCAGCAAAAAGTAATGAAAAACTGTTTTTT.

The V gene is TRBV28, the J gene TRBJ2-3; a weak D match, TRBD1 (5 bases). The CDR3 is 15 residues long. Trimming stripped 8 bases from V and 4 bases from J, with 19 bases between. Germline V gene data show CDR1 as MDHEN and CDR2 as SYDVKM. The CDR3 DNA reads as TGTGCCAGCTTGAGGACATCCTGGGCCCCAGATACGCAGTATTTT. Translation: CASLRTSWAPDTQYF.

This clone turned up a few times. The genes are TRBV7-9 and TRBJ2-7, with D uncertain. The length of the CDR3 is 13 residues. Per germline, CDR1 SEHNR and CDR2 FQNEAQ (reference sequence). V was cut by 4 bases and J by 4 bases, with 11 bases left in between. The CDR3 sequence is CASSSVNPYEQYF. The CDR3 DNA sequence: TGTGCCAGCAGCTCCGTAAACCCTTACGAGCAGTACTTC. The full variable domain, rest sourced from reference TRBV7-9 and TRBJ2-7, is DTGVSQNPRHKITKRGQNVTFRCDPISEHNRLYWYRQTLGQGPEFLTYFQNEAQLEKSRLLSDRFSAERPKGSFSTLEIQRTEQGDSAMYLCASSSVNPYEQYFGPGTRLTVT.

The V call is TRBV6-5, the J call TRBJ1-1; D is uncertain. The CDR3 consists of 16 residues. Germline V CDR1 and CDR2: MNHEY, SVGAGI. Trimming shortened V by 0 bases and J by 4 bases, and 15 bases separated the two germline ends. Written as DNA, the CDR3 is TGTGCCAGCAGTTACTCACGGGCCAGGAGAGTCACTGAAGCTTTCTTT. This gives the protein CASSYSRARRVTEAFF.

The chain couples TRBV7-2 to TRBJ2-7; possibly TRBD2 for D (5 bases). Per germline, CDR1 SGHTA and CDR2 FQGNSA. The V end was cut by 4 bases, the J end by 0 bases, with 13 bases between. The CDR3 is 15 amino acids. Here the CDR3 reads CASSWYRLSSYEQYF. CDR3 in DNA: TGTGCCAGCAGCTGGTACAGACTAAGCTCCTACGAGCAGTACTTC.

This clone was seen only a few times. The chain combines TRBV5-4 with TRBJ2-7, with 7 bases aligning to TRBD1. The CDR3 covers 15 residues. Germline values: CDR1 SGHNT, CDR2 YYREEE (reference sequence). Germline trimming cut 4 bases from V and 1 base from J; bases unmatched to any gene: 8. This chain's CDR3 is CASSPRQGESYEQYF. The CDR3, as DNA: TGTGCCAGCAGCCCGAGACAGGGAGAATCCTACGAGCAGTACTTC.

The J gene is TRBJ1-5, the V gene TRBV5-1; D is uncertain. V lost 1 base and J 0 bases, leaving 8 bases between the germline ends. Germline V lookup: CDR1 SGHRS, CDR2 YFSETQ. The CDR3 runs 15 residues. The CDR3 reads CASSLSGGSNQPQHF. In DNA, the CDR3 is TGCGCCAGCAGCTTGTCAGGCGGTAGCAATCAGCCCCAGCATTTT.

The J gene is TRBJ2-2, the V gene TRBV5-1; TRBD1 aligns across 10 bases. Germline V gives CDR1 SGHRS, CDR2 YFSETQ. After removal of 4 bases from V and 10 bases from J, the junction contained 10 bases not matched to a gene. The CDR3 is 15 amino acids. This chain's CDR3 is CASSTSTGGGSELFF. The CDR3 DNA sequence: TGCGCCAGCAGCACCTCGACAGGGGGCGGATCGGAGCTGTTTTTT.

The chain recombines TRBV5-6 with TRBJ1-6; D is uncertain. Trimming removed 0 bases at V and 14 bases at J, with 15 bases between. The CDR3 contains 14 residues. In germline, CDR1 is SGHDT, CDR2 YYEEEE. CDR3 in DNA: TGTGCCAGCAGCTTGGCGCACGGCGTTTATACCCTCCACTTT. Amino acids: CASSLAHGVYTLHF.

This clone was seen a few times. V and J are TRBV2 and TRBJ1-5; 8 nucleotides match TRBD1. Germline V gene lookup returns CDR1 SNHLY and CDR2 FYNNEI. The CDR3 covers 15 residues. V lost 6 bases, J lost 4 bases, and 8 bases stayed unmatched. This chain's CDR3 is CASRRGTGQNQPQHF. The CDR3 DNA sequence: TGTGCCAGCAGAAGAGGGACAGGACAGAATCAGCCCCAGCATTTT.

The rearrangement links TRBV18 to TRBJ2-7; D not certain. CDR3 length equals 16 residues. With 3 bases removed from V and 1 base from J, the gap between germline ends came to 16 bases. Germline V gives CDR1 KGHSH, CDR2 LQKENI. CDR3 loop: CASSPSNSPRSYEQYF. The DNA for the CDR3 is TGTGCCAGCTCACCTAGTAACTCGCCAAGATCCTACGAGCAGTACTTC.

As concerns this clone: Additional DNA sequences in this sample encode the identical CDR3. This chain connects TRBV11-3 to TRBJ2-5; D perhaps matches TRBD2 (5 bases). This CDR3 is built from 14 residues. Per the germline V gene, CDR1 is SGHNT and CDR2 is YENEEA. V lost 1 base to trimming and J lost 2 bases, with 8 bases between them. This chain's CDR3 is CASSLGGIQETQYF. The CDR3 DNA is TGTGCCAGCAGCTTAGGAGGGATACAAGAGACCCAGTACTTC.

The table lists this clone with a few counts. V and J are TRBV19 and TRBJ1-2; 10 bases line up with TRBD1. V trimming: 7 bases; J trimming: 4 bases; junction bases outside the gene matches: 6. This CDR3 has 14 residues. From germline, CDR1 is LNHDA and CDR2 SQIVND (reference sequence). The chain's CDR3 is CASTGTGVSYGYTF. The DNA of the CDR3 is TGTGCCAGTACCGGGACAGGGGTTTCCTATGGCTACACCTTC. The whole variable domain, filled in from reference TRBV19 and TRBJ1-2, reads DGGITQSPKYLFRKEGQNVTLSCEQNLNHDAMYWYRQDPGQGLRLIYYSQIVNDFQKGDIAEGYSVSREKKESFPLTVTSAQKNPTAFYLCASTGTGVSYGYTFGSGTRLTVV.

This chain links TRBV4-3 with TRBJ1-5; D call uncertain. The CDR3 totals 15 residues. The germline V gene encodes CDR1 LGHNA and CDR2 YSLEER. Trimming took 0 bases from V and 4 from J, leaving 10 bases between them. The CDR3 DNA reads as TGCGCCAGCAGCCAAGATGGGGTGGGAAATCAGCCCCAGCATTTT. As protein: CASSQDGVGNQPQHF.

This chain connects TRBV6-1 to TRBJ1-5, with 12 positions matching TRBD1. The CDR3 is 15 residues long. The germline CDR1 and CDR2 sequences are MNHNS and SASEGT. V was pared by 5 bases and J by 6 bases, with 5 bases of the junction left unmatched. The CDR3 spells CASSRDRGPTQPQHF. CDR3 sequence (DNA): TGTGCCAGCAGTCGGGACAGGGGGCCTACTCAGCCCCAGCATTTT.

The chain carries TRBV7-2 and TRBJ2-7; maybe TRBD1 (5 bases). V shed 5 bases and J shed 2 bases, with 13 bases lying between them. The CDR3 loop spans 14 amino acids. CDR1 is SGHTA and CDR2 is FQGNSA in the germline V gene. The CDR3 is CASSTPRQTYEQYF. DNA for the CDR3: TGTGCCAGCAGCACGCCCCGACAGACCTACGAGCAGTACTTC.

The DNA of the CDR3 is TGTGCCAGCAGCTTAGGGCAGAGAAGGGCACAAGAGACCCAGTACTTC. Translating gives CASSLGQRRAQETQYF. The chain couples TRBV7-2 to TRBJ2-5, with D hard to call. The CDR3 consists of 16 residues. V was cut by 1 base and J by 2 bases, with 14 bases left in between. Looked up from germline, CDR1 is SGHTA and CDR2 is FQGNSA.